The clone carrying this T cell receptor (beta chain) was picked up a small number of times. What it binds is not known. This sample stems from a study of T-cell reconstitution after alpha-beta-depleted transplantation in children. Findings and limits, study-wide: T-cell counts and diversity were attributed mostly to newly produced T cells one year after transplant. Some patients' high day-60 TCRbeta diversity was attributed to recipient cells surviving conditioning.

Preparation of the TCRbeta library was carried out with unique molecular identifiers. TCRdb reanalysed the PCR reads using MiXCR and keeps one entry per CDR3 protein. This sample has 330,000 or so distinct CDR3 sequences, with 10% found just once. Germline CDR1 and CDR2: SGDLS and YYNGEE. The CDR3 runs 12 residues. V was trimmed by 3 bases and J by 2 bases, leaving 5 bases between them. Sequencing used PBMCs, obtained before TCRalphabeta/CD19-depleted stem cell transplant. V usage is TRBV9 and J usage is TRBJ2-5; D unresolved. The receptor was isolated from a boy younger than two with acute myeloid leukemia, due to receive a stem cell transplant. The CDR3 is CASSDTQETQYF. CDR3 DNA sequence: TGTGCCAGCAGCGACACACAAGAGACCCAGTACTTC.